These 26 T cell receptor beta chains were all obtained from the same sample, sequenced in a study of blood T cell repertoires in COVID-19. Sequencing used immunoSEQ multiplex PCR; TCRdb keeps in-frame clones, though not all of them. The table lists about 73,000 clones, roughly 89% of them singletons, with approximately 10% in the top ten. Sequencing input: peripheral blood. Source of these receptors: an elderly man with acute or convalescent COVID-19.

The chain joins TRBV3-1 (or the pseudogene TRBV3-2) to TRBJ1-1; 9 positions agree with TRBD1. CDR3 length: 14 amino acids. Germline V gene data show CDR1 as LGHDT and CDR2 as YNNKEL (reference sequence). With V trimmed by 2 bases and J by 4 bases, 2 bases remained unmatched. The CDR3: CASSQLTGGTEAFF. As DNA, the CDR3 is TGTGCCAGCAGCCAACTGACAGGGGGCACTGAAGCTTTCTTT.

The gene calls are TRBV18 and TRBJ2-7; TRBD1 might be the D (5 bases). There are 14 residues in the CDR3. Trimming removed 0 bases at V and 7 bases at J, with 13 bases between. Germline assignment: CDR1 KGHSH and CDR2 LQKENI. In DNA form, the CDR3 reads TGTGCCAGCTCACCACCCCAGACAGTATTAGAGCAGTACTTC. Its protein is CASSPPQTVLEQYF.

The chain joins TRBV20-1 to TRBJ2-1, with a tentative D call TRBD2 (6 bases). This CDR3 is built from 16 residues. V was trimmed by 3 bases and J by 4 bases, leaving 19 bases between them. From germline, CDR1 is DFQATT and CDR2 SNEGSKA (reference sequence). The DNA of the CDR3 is TGCAGTGCTAGTCGCCCGGACGGGAGCACATACAATGAGCAGTTCTTC. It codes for CSASRPDGSTYNEQFF.

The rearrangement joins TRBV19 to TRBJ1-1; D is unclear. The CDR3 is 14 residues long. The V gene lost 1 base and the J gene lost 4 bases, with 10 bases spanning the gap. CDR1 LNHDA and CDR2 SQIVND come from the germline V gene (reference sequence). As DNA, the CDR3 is TGTGCCAGTAGTATAGGTCCTGGAGCCACTGAAGCTTTCTTT. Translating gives CASSIGPGATEAFF.

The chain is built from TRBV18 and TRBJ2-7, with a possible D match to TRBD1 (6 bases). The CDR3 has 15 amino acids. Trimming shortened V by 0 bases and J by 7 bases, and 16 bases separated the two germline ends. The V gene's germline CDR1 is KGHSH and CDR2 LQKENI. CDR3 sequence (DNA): TGTGCCAGCTCACCACCGATGGGACAATTGGGGGAGCAGTACTTC. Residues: CASSPPMGQLGEQYF.

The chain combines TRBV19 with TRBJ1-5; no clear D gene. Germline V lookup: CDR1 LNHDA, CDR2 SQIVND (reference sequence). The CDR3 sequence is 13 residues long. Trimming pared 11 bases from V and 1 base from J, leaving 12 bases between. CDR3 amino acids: CACEGRSNQPQHF. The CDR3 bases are TGTGCCTGCGAAGGGAGGAGCAATCAGCCCCAGCATTTT. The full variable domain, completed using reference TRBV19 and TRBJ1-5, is DGGITQSPKYLFRKEGQNVTLSCEQNLNHDAMYWYRQDPGQGLRLIYYSQIVNDFQKGDIAEGYSVSREKKESFPLTVTSAQKNPTAFYLCACEGRSNQPQHFGDGTRLSIL.

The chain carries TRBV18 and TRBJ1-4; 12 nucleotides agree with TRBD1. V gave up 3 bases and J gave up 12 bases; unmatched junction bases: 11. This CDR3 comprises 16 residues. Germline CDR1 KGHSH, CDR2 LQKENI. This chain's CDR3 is CASSPLMTGTGGELFF. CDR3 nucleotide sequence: TGTGCCAGCTCACCGCTTATGACCGGGACAGGGGGCGAACTGTTTTTT. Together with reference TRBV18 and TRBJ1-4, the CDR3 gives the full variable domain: NAGVMQNPRHLVRRRGQEARLRCSPMKGHSHVYWYRQLPEEGLKFMVYLQKENIIDESGMPKERFSAEFPKEGPSILRIQQVVRGDSAAYFCASSPLMTGTGGELFFGSGTQLSVL.

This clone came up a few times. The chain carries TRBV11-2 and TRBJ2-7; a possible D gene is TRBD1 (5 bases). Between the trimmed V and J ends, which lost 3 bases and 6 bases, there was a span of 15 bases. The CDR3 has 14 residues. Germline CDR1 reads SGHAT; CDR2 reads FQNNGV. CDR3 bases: TGTGCCAGCAGCTTCCTCAGGGAAGGTGTCGAGCAGTACTTC. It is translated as CASSFLREGVEQYF.

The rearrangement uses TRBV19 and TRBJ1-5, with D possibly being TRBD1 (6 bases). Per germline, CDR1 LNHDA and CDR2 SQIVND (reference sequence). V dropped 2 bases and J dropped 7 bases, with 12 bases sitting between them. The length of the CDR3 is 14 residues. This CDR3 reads CASSIPRGSQPQHF. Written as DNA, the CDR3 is TGTGCCAGTAGTATACCCAGGGGTAGCCAGCCCCAGCATTTT.

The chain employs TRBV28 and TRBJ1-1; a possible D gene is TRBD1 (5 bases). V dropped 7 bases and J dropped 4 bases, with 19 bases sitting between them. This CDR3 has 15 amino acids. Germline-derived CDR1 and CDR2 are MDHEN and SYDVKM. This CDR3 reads CASISQGGLGTEAFF. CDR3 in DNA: TGTGCCAGCATTAGCCAGGGTGGTTTAGGCACTGAAGCTTTCTTT.

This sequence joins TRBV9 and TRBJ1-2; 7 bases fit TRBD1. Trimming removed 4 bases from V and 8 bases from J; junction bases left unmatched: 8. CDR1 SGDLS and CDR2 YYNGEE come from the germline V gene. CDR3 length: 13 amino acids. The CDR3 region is CASSPDRAGGYTF. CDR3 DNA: TGTGCCAGCAGCCCTGACAGGGCGGGAGGCTACACCTTC.

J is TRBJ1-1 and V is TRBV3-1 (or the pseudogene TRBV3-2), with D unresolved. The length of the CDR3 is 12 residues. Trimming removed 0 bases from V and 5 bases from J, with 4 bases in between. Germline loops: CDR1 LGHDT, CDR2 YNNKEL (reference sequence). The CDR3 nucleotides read TGTGCCAGCAGCCAAGATCATACTGAAGCTTTCTTT. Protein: CASSQDHTEAFF.

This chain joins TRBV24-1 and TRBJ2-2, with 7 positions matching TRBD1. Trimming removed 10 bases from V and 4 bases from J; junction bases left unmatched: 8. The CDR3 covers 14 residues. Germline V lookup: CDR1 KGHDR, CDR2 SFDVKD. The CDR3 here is CATCRAGGTGELFF. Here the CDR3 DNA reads TGTGCCACTTGCAGGGCAGGGGGCACCGGGGAGCTGTTTTTT.

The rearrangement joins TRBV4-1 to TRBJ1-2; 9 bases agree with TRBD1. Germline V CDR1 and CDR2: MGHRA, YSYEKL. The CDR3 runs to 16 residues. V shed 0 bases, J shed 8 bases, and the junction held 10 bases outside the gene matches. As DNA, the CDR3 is TGCGCCAGCAGCCAAGAAACCAACAGGGGGCTAAAGGGCTACACCTTC. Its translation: CASSQETNRGLKGYTF.

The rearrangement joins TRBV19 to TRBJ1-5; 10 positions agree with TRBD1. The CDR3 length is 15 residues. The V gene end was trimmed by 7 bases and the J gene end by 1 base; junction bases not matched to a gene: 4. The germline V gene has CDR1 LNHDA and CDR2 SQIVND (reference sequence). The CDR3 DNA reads TGTGCCAGTACCGACAGGGGGCTAAGCAATCAGCCCCAGCATTTT. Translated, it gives CASTDRGLSNQPQHF. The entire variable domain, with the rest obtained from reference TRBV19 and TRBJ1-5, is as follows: DGGITQSPKYLFRKEGQNVTLSCEQNLNHDAMYWYRQDPGQGLRLIYYSQIVNDFQKGDIAEGYSVSREKKESFPLTVTSAQKNPTAFYLCASTDRGLSNQPQHFGDGTRLSIL.

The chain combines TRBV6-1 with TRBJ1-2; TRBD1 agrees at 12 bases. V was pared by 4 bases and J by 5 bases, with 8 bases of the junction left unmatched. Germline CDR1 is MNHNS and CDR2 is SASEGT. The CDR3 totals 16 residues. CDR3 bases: TGTGCCAGCAGTGTGGGACAGGGGGCTTCTGGGTATGGCTACACCTTC. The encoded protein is CASSVGQGASGYGYTF.

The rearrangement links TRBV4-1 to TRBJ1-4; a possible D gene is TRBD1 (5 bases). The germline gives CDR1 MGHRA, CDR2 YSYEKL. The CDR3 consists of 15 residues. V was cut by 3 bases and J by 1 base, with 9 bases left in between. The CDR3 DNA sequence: TGCGCCAGCAGCCAGACGGGGGGAACTAATGAAAAACTGTTTTTT. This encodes CASSQTGGTNEKLFF.

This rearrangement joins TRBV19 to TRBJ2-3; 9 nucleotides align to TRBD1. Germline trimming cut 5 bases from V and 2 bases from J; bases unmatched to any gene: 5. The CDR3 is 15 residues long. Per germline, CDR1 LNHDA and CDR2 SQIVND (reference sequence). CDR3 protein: CASSARTGATDTQYF. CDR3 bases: TGTGCCAGTAGTGCTAGGACAGGGGCCACAGATACGCAGTATTTT.

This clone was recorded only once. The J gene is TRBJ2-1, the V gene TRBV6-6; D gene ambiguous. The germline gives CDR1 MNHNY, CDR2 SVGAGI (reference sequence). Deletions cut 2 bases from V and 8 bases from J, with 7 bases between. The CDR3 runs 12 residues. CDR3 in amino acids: CASSYTVDEQFF. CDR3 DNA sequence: TGTGCCAGCAGTTACACCGTAGATGAGCAGTTCTTC.

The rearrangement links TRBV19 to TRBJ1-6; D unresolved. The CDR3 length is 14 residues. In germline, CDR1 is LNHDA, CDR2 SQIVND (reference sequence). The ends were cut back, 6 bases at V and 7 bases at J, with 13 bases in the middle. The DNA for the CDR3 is TGTGCCAGTAGGCGGCAGTCCCCAAATTCACCCCTCCACTTT. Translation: CASRRQSPNSPLHF. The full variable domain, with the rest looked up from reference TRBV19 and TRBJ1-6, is DGGITQSPKYLFRKEGQNVTLSCEQNLNHDAMYWYRQDPGQGLRLIYYSQIVNDFQKGDIAEGYSVSREKKESFPLTVTSAQKNPTAFYLCASRRQSPNSPLHFGNGTRLTVT.

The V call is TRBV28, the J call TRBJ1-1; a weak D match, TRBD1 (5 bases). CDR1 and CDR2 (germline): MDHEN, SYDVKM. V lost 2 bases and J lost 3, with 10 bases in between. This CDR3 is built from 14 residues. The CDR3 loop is CASSLGGSYTEAFF. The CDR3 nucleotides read TGTGCCAGCAGTTTAGGGGGGTCCTACACTGAAGCTTTCTTT.

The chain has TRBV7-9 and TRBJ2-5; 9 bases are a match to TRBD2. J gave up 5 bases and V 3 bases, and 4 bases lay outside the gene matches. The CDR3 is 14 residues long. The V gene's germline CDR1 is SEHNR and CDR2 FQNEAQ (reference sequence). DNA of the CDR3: TGTGCCAGCAGCTTCGGCGGGGGGGAGGAGACCCAGTACTTC. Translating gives CASSFGGGEETQYF. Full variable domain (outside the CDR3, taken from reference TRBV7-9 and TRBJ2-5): DTGVSQNPRHKITKRGQNVTFRCDPISEHNRLYWYRQTLGQGPEFLTYFQNEAQLEKSRLLSDRFSAERPKGSFSTLEIQRTEQGDSAMYLCASSFGGGEETQYFGPGTRLLVL.

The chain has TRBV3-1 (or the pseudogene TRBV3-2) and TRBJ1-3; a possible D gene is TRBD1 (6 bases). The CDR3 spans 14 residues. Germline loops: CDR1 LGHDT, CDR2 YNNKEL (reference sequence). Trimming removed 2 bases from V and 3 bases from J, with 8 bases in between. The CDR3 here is CASSQPGVGNTIYF. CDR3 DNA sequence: TGTGCCAGCAGCCAACCAGGGGTTGGAAACACCATATATTTT.

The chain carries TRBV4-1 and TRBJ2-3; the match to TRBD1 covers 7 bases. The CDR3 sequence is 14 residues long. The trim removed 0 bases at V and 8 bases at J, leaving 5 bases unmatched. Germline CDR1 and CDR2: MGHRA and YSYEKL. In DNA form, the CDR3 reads TGCGCCAGCAGCCAAGAGGATACAGGGGCTACGCAGTATTTT. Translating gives CASSQEDTGATQYF.

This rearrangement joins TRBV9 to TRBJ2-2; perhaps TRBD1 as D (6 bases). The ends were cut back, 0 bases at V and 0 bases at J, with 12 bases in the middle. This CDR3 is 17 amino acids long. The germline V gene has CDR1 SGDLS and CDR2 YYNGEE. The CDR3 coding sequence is TGTGCCAGCAGCGTAGCCCCCGGACAGACGAACACCGGGGAGCTGTTTTTT. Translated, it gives CASSVAPGQTNTGELFF.

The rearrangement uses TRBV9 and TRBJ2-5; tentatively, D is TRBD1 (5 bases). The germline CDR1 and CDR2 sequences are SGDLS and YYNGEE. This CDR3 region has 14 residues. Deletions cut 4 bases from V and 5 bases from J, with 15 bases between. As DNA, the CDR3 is TGTGCCAGCAGCTCCCGACAGAGCCCGGAGACCCAGTACTTC. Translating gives CASSSRQSPETQYF.